This T cell receptor (beta chain) was retrieved from a study of T cell responses to AZD1222 COVID-19 vaccine. Study at large: Pooling covered second doses at about 4 or about 12 weeks. Study-level results: Unmutated variant regions are reportedly the target of nearly half of TCRs that are spike-specific.

TCRdb's table, derived via immunoSEQ multiplex PCR, lists solely in-frame clones and lacks some. The sample lists over 65,000 clones, roughly nine tenths occurring once. The CDR3 is made up of 13 amino acids. V lost 5 bases and J 5 bases, leaving 9 bases between the germline ends. CDR1 is KGHSH, CDR2 LQKENI, per germline. Points on this clone: What it recognizes is unknown.

The chain uses TRBV18 and TRBJ2-2, with D unresolved. The input for sequencing was peripheral blood, taken on day 0 of AZD1222 vaccination. The sequence was obtained from an adult in good health. As DNA, the CDR3 is TGTGCCAGCTCAATTTTCGAGACCGGGGAGCTGTTTTTT. Amino acids: CASSIFETGELFF.